A single sample gave rise to the 7 T cell receptor beta chains below, sequenced in a study of OX40 agonist ivuxolimab in advanced cancers. Repertoires were generated with immunoSEQ multiplex PCR, while TCRdb's copy carries only in-frame clones and drops some. Here the sample spans about 59,000 clones, roughly 84% being singletons. The sequences come from CD4+ or CD8+ T cells sorted from blood, collected in a trial of the OX40 agonist ivuxolimab. The source is an adult with an advanced solid tumor such as melanoma, head and neck, liver or kidney cancer.

This clone appeared a single time. The chain links TRBV18 to TRBJ2-4, with D hard to call. This CDR3 has 13 amino acids. V was pared by 2 bases and J by 5 bases, with 7 bases between. The germline gives CDR1 KGHSH, CDR2 LQKENI. The chain's CDR3 is CASSPGGQNIQYF. CDR3 in DNA: TGTGCCAGCTCACCAGGCGGCCAAAACATTCAGTACTTC.

The J gene is TRBJ2-7, the V gene TRBV5-1; 10 bases line up with TRBD1. Trimming took 4 bases from V and 3 from J; bases not matched to a gene: 16. The CDR3 extends over 18 amino acids. Looked up from germline, CDR1 is SGHRS and CDR2 is YFSETQ. The CDR3 loop is CASSAAGTGVAGSYEQYF. The DNA of the CDR3 is TGCGCCAGCAGCGCCGCCGGGACAGGGGTAGCGGGAAGCTACGAGCAGTACTTC.

This clone was picked up one time. The CDR3 loop is CASRQSGTGFWETQYF. The CDR3 DNA reads TGTGCCAGCAGACAATCCGGGACAGGGTTTTGGGAGACCCAGTACTTC. The chain couples TRBV27 to TRBJ2-5, with 9 bases aligning to TRBD1. CDR1 MNHEY and CDR2 SMNVEV come from the germline V gene (reference sequence). V lost 6 bases and J lost 5; bases outside the gene matches: 13. The CDR3 covers 16 residues.

This rearrangement joins TRBV4-1 to TRBJ1-3; 9 bases line up with TRBD1. The CDR3 loop spans 17 amino acids. CDR1 and CDR2 (germline): MGHRA, YSYEKL. V shed 2 bases and J 1 base; nucleotides not matched to a gene: 6. CDR3 protein: CASSQLDRGVSGNTIYF. Written as DNA, the CDR3 is TGCGCCAGCAGCCAACTGGACAGGGGTGTTTCTGGAAACACCATATATTTT.

The chain has TRBV2 and TRBJ2-2, with 11 nucleotides matching TRBD2. Losses at the gene ends were 4 bases for V and 9 bases for J; bases not matched to a gene: 4. This CDR3 comprises 14 residues. CDR1 is SNHLY, CDR2 FYNNEI, per germline. CDR3 nucleotides: TGTGCCAGCAGTGGACTAGCGGGGAACCGGGAGCTGTTTTTT. Protein product: CASSGLAGNRELFF.

This clone appeared a few times. The chain has TRBV11-3 and TRBJ2-2; D uncertain. The CDR3 has 15 amino acids. CDR1 and CDR2 (germline): SGHNT, YENEEA. Trimming removed 5 bases at V and 0 bases at J, with 10 bases between. CDR3 DNA: TGTGCCAGCAGCCTGGACGGGTCGAACACCGGGGAGCTGTTTTTT. Translated, it gives CASSLDGSNTGELFF.

V usage is TRBV7-2 and J usage is TRBJ2-5, with D tentatively TRBD2 (6 bases). The CDR3 loop spans 16 amino acids. The ends were cut back, 3 bases at V and 2 bases at J, with 16 bases in the middle. Germline CDR1 SGHTA, CDR2 FQGNSA. CDR3 in amino acids: CASSLAPTGGQETQYF. The DNA for the CDR3 is TGTGCCAGCAGCTTGGCCCCTACCGGGGGACAAGAGACCCAGTACTTC.